This TCR beta chain emerged from a study of T cell repertoires in cytomegalovirus infection. Across the whole study: Public signatures in TCR beta pointed to CMV infection and matching HLA type.

This clonotype was picked up a small number of times. TCRdb reanalysed the reads using MiXCR and keeps one entry per CDR3 protein. The sample shows roughly 300,000 distinct CDR3 sequences, about 23% of them seen only once. Germline CDR1 reads SGHAT; CDR2 reads FQNNGV. Trimming took 7 bases from V and 4 from J; bases not matched to a gene: 11. The CDR3 runs to 16 residues. This chain joins TRBV11-2 and TRBJ2-2; the match to TRBD1 covers 8 bases. The sequenced material came from PBMCs. The clonotype originates from a human donor in good health (CMV status not recorded). Some clones in this sample may be carry-over from other donors' samples. The CDR3 reads CASTTRQGAGTGELFF. The CDR3 DNA follows: TGTGCCAGCACCACCCGTCAGGGGGCCGGCACCGGGGAGCTGTTTTTT.